Shown below are 3 T cell receptor beta chains from a single sample sequenced in a study of monozygotic twins with inflammatory bowel disease. TCRdb reprocessed the 5' RACE reads and stores each CDR3 protein as one record, lacking DNA. The table for this sample gives more than 110,000 distinct CDR3 sequences. Input material: blood. These receptors came from a human donor with ulcerative colitis or Crohn's disease, or a healthy co-twin of an affected twin (not recorded which).

The chain is built from TRBV7-3 and TRBJ2-2; without DNA, the TCRdb call of TRBD1 cannot be checked. The CDR3 totals 15 residues. Germline V gene sequence: CDR1 SGHTA, CDR2 FQGTGA. The CDR3 sequence: CASSFGTGSTGELFF.

V gene TRBV11-2 combines with J gene TRBJ1-2; TCRdb's D call of TRBD1 is untestable without DNA. The CDR3 runs to 15 residues. Germline loops: CDR1 SGHAT, CDR2 FQNNGV. CDR3 amino acids: CASSPGTGRDYGYTF.

V gene TRBV10-3 combines with J gene TRBJ1-1. The CDR3 totals 14 residues. Germline CDR1 reads ENHRY; CDR2 reads SYGVKD. The CDR3 loop reads CAIRDTVMNTEAFF.